This TCR beta chain was captured by sequencing in a study of spatial heterogeneity in lung cancer. Background on the study: The follow-up PBMC samples were sequenced whenever they were available. The median time to follow-up was about two years after resection. More than eight raw reads, on average, carried each unique TCR and UMI combination.

TCRdb fed the 5' RACE reads into MiXCR, producing one record per CDR3 protein. The table has 15,000 to 20,000 distinct CDR3 sequences, under 10% seen once. Notes on the study in general: Ubiquitous expanded tumor TCRs were seen in blood more at resection than at follow-up.

Regarding time point: blood at routine non-recurrence follow-up after resection. Whole RNA came from tumor, nontumor lung or frozen PBMC and was sequenced without being sorted. As for this clonotype: Its cognate antigen is unknown. A clone one base away is much larger, so this may be a read error.

Sequenced here: PBMCs, sampled at follow-up. The receptor was derived from a male donor with early-stage non-small cell lung cancer.

The chain's CDR3 is CTSSLMGQGGGNTIYF. The CDR3 bases are TGCACCAGCAGCCTGATGGGACAGGGAGGAGGAAACACCATATATTTT. The chain combines TRBV5-1 with TRBJ1-3; the match to TRBD1 covers 9 bases. The CDR3 totals 16 residues. Germline CDR1 reads SGHRS; CDR2 reads YFSETQ.